The entry below gives a single T cell receptor (beta chain) sequence along with its context. No antigen is known for it. This entry comes from a study of T-cell memory formation after mild COVID-19. For the study at large: Largely donor-specific sequence clusters came from two donors. General study points: Later expanders leaned toward CD4+, whereas clones contracting from day 15 to 85 were balanced CD4/CD8. Certain responding clones were present in pre-infection memory, suggesting participation of cross-reactive memory.

Via MiXCR, TCRdb re-called the 5' RACE reads, giving one row per CDR3 protein. The table has 580,000 or so distinct CDR3 sequences, approximately 15% seen once; the top ten hold just over 8%. The CDR3 covers 17 residues. Trimming pared 4 bases from V and 6 bases from J, leaving 22 bases between. CDR1 and CDR2 from the germline V gene are LNHDA and SQIVND (reference sequence). The rearrangement links TRBV19 to TRBJ1-5; D is possibly TRBD1 (5 bases). This clonotype was sampled from an adult woman who had mild COVID-19 (a few samples of this study predate the infection). Cell type and time point are not known. The specimen was PBMCs or a T cell subset sorted from them (not recorded which). The CDR3 is CASSNRQVGGMVQPQHF. The CDR3 DNA reads TGTGCCAGTAGTAATCGGCAGGTGGGGGGTATGGTTCAGCCCCAGCATTTT.